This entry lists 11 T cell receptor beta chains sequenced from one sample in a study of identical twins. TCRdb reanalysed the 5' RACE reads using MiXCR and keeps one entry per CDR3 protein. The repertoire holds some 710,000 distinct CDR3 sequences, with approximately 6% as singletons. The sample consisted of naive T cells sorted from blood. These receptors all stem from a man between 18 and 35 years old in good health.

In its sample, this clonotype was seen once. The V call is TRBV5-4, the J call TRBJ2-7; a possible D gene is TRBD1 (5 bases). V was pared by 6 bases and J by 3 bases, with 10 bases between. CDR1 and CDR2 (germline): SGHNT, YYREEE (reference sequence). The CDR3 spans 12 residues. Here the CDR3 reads CASNKQDYEQYF. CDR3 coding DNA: TGTGCCAGCAACAAACAGGACTACGAGCAGTACTTC.

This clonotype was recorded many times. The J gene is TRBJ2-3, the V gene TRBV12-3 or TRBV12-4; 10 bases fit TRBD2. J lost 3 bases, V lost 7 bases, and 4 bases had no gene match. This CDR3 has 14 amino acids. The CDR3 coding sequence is TGTGCCAGCACCCCAGCGGGAGGGACAGATACGCAGTATTTT. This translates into CASTPAGGTDTQYF.

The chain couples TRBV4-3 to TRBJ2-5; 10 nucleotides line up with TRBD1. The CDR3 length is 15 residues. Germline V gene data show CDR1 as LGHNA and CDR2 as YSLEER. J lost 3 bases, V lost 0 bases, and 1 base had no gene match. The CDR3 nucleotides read TGCGCCAGCAGCCAAGATGGGACAGGGGAAGAGACCCAGTACTTC. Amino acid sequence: CASSQDGTGEETQYF.

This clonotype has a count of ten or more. CDR3 DNA: TGTGCCAGCAGCTCATCTTGGGTTCAACCCTACGAGCAGTACTTC. Amino acid sequence: CASSSSWVQPYEQYF. The chain is built from TRBV5-6 and TRBJ2-7; no clear D gene. This CDR3 comprises 15 residues. Germline V gene lookup returns CDR1 SGHDT and CDR2 YYEEEE. Deletions cut 3 bases from V and 2 bases from J, with 15 bases between.

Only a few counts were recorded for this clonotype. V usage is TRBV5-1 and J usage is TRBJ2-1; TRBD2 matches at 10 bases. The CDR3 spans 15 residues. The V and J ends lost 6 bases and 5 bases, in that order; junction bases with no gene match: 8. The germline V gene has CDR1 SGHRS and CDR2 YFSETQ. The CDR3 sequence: CASIITSGTDNEQFF. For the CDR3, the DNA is TGCGCCAGCATCATCACTAGCGGGACTGACAATGAGCAGTTCTTC.

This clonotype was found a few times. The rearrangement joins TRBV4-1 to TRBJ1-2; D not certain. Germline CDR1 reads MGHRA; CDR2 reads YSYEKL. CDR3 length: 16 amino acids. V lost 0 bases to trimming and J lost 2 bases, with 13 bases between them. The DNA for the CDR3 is TGCGCCAGCAGCCAAGAGCCTGGCCATAGGAACTATGGCTACACCTTC. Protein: CASSQEPGHRNYGYTF.

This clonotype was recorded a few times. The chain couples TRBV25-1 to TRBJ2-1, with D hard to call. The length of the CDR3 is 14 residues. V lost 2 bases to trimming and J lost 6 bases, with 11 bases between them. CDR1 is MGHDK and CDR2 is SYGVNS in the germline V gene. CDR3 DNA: TGTGCCAGCAGTGAAGGAGCAGGACGCAATGAGCAGTTCTTC. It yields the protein CASSEGAGRNEQFF.

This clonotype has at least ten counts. CDR3 nucleotides: TGTGCCAGCAGGAACAGCCCCCGGGACACTAACTATGGCTACACCTTC. Its protein product is CASRNSPRDTNYGYTF. The V and J genes are TRBV6-1 and TRBJ1-2, with a possible D match to TRBD1 (6 bases). There are 16 residues in the CDR3. V was cut by 6 bases and J by 0 bases, with 17 bases left in between. Germline lookup yields CDR1 MNHNS and CDR2 SASEGT.

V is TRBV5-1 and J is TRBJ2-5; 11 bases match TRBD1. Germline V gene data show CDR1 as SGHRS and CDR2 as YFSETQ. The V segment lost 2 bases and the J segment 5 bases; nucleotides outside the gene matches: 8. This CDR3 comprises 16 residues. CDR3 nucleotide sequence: TGCGCCAGCAGCTTTTCTGGACAGGGGGCTTGGGAGACCCAGTACTTC. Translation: CASSFSGQGAWETQYF.

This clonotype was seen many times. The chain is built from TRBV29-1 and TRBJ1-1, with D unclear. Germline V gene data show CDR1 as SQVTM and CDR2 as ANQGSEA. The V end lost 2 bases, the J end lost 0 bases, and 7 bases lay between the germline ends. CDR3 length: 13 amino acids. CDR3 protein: CSVENSLNTEAFF. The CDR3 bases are TGCAGCGTTGAAAACAGTTTGAACACTGAAGCTTTCTTT.

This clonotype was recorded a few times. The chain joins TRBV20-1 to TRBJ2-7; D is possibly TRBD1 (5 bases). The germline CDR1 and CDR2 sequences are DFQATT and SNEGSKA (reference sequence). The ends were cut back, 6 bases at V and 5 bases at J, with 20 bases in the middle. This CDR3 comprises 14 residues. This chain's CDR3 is CSAPPHGRVDEQYF. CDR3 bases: TGCAGTGCGCCTCCCCACGGCAGGGTGGACGAGCAGTACTTC.